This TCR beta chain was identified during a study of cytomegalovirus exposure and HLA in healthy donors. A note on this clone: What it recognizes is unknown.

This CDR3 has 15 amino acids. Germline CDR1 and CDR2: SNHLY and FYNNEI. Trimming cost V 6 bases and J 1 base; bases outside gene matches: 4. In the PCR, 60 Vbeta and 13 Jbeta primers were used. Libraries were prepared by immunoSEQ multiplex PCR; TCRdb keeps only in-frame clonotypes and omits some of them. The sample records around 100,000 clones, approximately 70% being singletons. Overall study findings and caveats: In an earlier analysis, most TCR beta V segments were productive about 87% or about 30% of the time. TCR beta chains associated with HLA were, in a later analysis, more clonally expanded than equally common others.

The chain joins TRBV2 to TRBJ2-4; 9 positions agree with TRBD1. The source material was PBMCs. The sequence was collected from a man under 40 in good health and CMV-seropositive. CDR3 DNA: TGTGCCAGCAGACTCGACAGGGGGGCCAAAAACATTCAGTACTTC. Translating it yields CASRLDRGAKNIQYF.